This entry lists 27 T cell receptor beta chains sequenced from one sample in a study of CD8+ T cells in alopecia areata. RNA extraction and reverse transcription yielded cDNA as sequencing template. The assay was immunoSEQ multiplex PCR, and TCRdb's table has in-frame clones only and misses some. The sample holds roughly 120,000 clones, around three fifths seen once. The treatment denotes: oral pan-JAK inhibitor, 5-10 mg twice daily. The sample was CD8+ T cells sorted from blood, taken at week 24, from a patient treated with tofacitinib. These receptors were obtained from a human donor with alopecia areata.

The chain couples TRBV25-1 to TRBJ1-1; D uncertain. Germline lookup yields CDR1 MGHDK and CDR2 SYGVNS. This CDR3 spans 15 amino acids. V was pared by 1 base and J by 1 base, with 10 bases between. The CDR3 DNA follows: TGTGCCAGCAGTGAATGGGAGGCGGCGAACACTGAAGCTTTCTTT. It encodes CASSEWEAANTEAFF. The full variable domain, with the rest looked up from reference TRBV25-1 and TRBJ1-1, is EADIYQTPRYLVIGTGKKITLECSQTMGHDKMYWYQQDPGMELHLIHYSYGVNSTEKGDLSSESTVSRIRTEHFPLTLESARPSHTSQYLCASSEWEAANTEAFFGQGTRLTVV.

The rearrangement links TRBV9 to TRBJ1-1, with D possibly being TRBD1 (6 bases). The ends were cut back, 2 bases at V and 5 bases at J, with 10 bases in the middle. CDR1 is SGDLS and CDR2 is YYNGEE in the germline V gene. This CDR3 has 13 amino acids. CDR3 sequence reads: CASSVGRGTEAFF. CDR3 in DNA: TGTGCCAGCAGCGTTGGTAGGGGGACTGAAGCTTTCTTT. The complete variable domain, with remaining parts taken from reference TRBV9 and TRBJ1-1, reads DSGVTQTPKHLITATGQRVTLRCSPRSGDLSVYWYQQSLDQGLQFLIQYYNGEERAKGNILERFSAQQFPDLHSELNLSSLELGDSALYFCASSVGRGTEAFFGQGTRLTVV.

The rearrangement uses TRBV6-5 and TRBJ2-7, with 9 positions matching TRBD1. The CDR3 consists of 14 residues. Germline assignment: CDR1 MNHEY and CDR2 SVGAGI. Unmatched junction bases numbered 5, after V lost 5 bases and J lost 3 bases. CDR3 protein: CASSAPGQGYEQYF. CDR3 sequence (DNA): TGTGCCAGCAGTGCCCCGGGACAGGGCTACGAGCAGTACTTC.

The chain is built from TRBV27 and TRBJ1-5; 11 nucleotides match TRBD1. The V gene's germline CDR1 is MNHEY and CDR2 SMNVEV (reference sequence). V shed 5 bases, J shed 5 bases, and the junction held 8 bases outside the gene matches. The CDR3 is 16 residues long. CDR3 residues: CASSPGQGVGDQPQHF. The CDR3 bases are TGTGCCAGCAGTCCGGGACAGGGGGTTGGGGATCAGCCCCAGCATTTT.

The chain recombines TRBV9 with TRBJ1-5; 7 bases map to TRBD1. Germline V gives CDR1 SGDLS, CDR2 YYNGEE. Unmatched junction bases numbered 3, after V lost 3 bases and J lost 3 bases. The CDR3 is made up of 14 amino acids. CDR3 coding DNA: TGTGCCAGCAGCGCTGGGACAGACAATCAGCCCCAGCATTTT. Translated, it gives CASSAGTDNQPQHF. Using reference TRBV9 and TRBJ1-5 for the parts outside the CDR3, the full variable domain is DSGVTQTPKHLITATGQRVTLRCSPRSGDLSVYWYQQSLDQGLQFLIQYYNGEERAKGNILERFSAQQFPDLHSELNLSSLELGDSALYFCASSAGTDNQPQHFGDGTRLSIL.

CDR3 sequence (DNA): TGTGCCAGCAGTGAATGGGGGGGGACCACTGAAGCTTTCTTT. Its translation is CASSEWGGTTEAFF. The gene calls are TRBV25-1 and TRBJ1-1, with a weak D call TRBD1 (5 bases). This CDR3 has 14 amino acids. Trimming left V 1 base short and J 4 bases short, with 10 bases between. In germline, CDR1 is MGHDK, CDR2 SYGVNS. Supplemented by reference TRBV25-1 and TRBJ1-1, the full variable domain reads EADIYQTPRYLVIGTGKKITLECSQTMGHDKMYWYQQDPGMELHLIHYSYGVNSTEKGDLSSESTVSRIRTEHFPLTLESARPSHTSQYLCASSEWGGTTEAFFGQGTRLTVV.

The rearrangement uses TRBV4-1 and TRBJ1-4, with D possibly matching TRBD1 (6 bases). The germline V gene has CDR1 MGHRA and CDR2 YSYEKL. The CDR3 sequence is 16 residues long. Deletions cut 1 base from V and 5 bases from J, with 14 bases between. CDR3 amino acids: CASSQGWTERNEKLFF. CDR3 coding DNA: TGCGCCAGCAGCCAAGGCTGGACAGAACGGAATGAAAAACTGTTTTTT.

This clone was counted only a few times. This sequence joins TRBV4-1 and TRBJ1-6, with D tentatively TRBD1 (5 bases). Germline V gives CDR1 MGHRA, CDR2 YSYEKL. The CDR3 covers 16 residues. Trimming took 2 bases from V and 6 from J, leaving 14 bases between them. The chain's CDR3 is CASSQLVGDGNSPLHF. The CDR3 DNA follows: TGCGCCAGCAGCCAACTAGTGGGGGACGGTAATTCACCCCTCCACTTT.

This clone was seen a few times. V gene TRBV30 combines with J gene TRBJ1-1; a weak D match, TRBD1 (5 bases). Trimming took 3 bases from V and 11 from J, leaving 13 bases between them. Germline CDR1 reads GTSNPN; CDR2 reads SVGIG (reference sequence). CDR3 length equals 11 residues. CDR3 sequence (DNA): TGTGCCTGGAGCCCCGGGACCCAGGCTTTCTTT. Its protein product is CAWSPGTQAFF.

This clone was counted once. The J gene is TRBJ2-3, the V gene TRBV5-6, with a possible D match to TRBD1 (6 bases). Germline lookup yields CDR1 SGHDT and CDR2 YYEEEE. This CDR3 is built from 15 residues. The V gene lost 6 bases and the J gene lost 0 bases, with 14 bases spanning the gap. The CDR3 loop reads CASNFQDSSTDTQYF. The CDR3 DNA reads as TGTGCCAGCAACTTTCAGGACAGTAGCACAGATACGCAGTATTTT. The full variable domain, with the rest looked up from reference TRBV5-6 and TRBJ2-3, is DAGVTQSPTHLIKTRGQQVTLRCSPKSGHDTVSWYQQALGQGPQFIFQYYEEEERQRGNFPDRFSGHQFPNYSSELNVNALLLGDSALYLCASNFQDSSTDTQYFGPGTRLTVL.

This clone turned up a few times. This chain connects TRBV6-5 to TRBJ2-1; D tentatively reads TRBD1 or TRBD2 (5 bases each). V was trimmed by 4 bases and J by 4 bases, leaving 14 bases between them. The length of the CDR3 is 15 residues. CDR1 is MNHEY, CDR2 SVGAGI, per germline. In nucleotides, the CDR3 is TGTGCCAGCAGTTGGGGGACGGACGGTTACAATGAGCAGTTCTTC. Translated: CASSWGTDGYNEQFF.

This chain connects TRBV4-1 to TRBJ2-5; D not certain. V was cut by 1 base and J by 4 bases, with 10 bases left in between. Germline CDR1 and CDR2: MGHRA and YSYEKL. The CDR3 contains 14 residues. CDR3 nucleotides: TGCGCCAGCAGCCAAGCGGTAGCCCGAGAGACCCAGTACTTC. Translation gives CASSQAVARETQYF.

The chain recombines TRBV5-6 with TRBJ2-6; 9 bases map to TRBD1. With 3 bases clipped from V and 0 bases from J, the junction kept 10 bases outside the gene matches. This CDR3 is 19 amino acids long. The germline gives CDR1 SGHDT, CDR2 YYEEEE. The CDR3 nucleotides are TGTGCCAGCAGCTCAACCCGGGACAGGGCCTTCTCTGGGGCCAACGTCCTGACTTTC. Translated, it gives CASSSTRDRAFSGANVLTF.

This chain's CDR3 is CASTLGRTMNTEAFF. The CDR3 DNA reads as TGTGCCAGTACCTTGGGACGGACTATGAACACTGAAGCTTTCTTT. This chain uses TRBV19 with TRBJ1-1, with D possibly being TRBD1 (5 bases). V shed 7 bases and J shed 0 bases, with 15 bases lying between them. The V gene's germline CDR1 is LNHDA and CDR2 SQIVND (reference sequence). This CDR3 region has 15 residues.

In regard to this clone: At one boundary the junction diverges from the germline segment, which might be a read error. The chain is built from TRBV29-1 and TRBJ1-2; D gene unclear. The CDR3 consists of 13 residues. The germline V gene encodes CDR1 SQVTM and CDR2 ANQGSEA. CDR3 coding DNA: TGCAGCGTCGAAGTTCAGGAAAACTATGGCTACACCTTC. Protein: CSVEVQENYGYTF.

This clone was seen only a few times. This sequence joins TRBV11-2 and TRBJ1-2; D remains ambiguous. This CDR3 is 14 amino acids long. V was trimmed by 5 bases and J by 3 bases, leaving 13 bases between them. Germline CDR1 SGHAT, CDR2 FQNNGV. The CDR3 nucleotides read TGTGCCAGCAGCCCCTTTGAGGCTTACTATGGCTACACCTTC. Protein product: CASSPFEAYYGYTF.

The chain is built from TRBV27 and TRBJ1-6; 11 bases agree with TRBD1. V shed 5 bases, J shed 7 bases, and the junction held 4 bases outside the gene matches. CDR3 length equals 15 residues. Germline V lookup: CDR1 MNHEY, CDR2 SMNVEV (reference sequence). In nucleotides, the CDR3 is TGTGCCAGCAGTCCTGGACAGGGGGCGAATTCACCCCTCCACTTT. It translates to CASSPGQGANSPLHF.

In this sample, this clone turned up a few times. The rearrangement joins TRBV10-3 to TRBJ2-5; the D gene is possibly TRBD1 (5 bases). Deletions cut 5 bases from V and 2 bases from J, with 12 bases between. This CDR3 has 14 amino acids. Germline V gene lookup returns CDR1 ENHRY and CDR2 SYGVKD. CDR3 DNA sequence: TGTGCCATCAGTCCAGGGTCCACACAAGAGACCCAGTACTTC. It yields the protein CAISPGSTQETQYF.

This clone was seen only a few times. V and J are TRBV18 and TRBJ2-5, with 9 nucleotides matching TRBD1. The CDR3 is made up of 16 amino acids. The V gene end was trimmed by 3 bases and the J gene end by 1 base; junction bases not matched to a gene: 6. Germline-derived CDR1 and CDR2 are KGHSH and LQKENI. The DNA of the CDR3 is TGTGCCAGCTCACCTCCGGGACAGGGCCTCCAAGAGACCCAGTACTTC. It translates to CASSPPGQGLQETQYF.

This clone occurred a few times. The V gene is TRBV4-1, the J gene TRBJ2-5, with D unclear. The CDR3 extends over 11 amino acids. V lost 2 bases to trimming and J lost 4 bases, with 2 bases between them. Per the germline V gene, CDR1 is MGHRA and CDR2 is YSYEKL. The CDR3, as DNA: TGCGCCAGCAGCCAACGAGAGACCCAGTACTTC. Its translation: CASSQRETQYF.

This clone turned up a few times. Here the CDR3 DNA reads TGCAGCGTTGCAAACCCCGGGGAGAACACTGAAGCTTTCTTT. Protein product: CSVANPGENTEAFF. V and J are TRBV29-1 and TRBJ1-1; no definite D call. The length of the CDR3 is 14 residues. Germline V CDR1 and CDR2: SQVTM, ANQGSEA. Trimming shortened V by 4 bases and J by 1 base, and 13 bases separated the two germline ends. The variable domain in full, with the rest retrieved from reference TRBV29-1 and TRBJ1-1, is SAVISQKPSRDICQRGTSLTIQCQVDSQVTMMFWYRQQPGQSLTLIATANQGSEATYESGFVIDKFPISRPNLTFSTLTVSNMSPEDSSIYLCSVANPGENTEAFFGQGTRLTVV.

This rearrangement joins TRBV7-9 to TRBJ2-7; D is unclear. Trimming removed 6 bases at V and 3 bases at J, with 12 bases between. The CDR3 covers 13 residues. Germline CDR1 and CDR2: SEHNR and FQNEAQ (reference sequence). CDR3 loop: CASRNLGSYEQYF. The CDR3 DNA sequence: TGTGCCAGCAGAAACCTCGGTAGCTACGAGCAGTACTTC. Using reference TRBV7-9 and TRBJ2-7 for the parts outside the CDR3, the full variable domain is DTGVSQNPRHKITKRGQNVTFRCDPISEHNRLYWYRQTLGQGPEFLTYFQNEAQLEKSRLLSDRFSAERPKGSFSTLEIQRTEQGDSAMYLCASRNLGSYEQYFGPGTRLTVT.

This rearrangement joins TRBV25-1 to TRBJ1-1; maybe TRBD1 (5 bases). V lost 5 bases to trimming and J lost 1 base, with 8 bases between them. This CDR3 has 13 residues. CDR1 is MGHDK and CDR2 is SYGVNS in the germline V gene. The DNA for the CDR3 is TGTGCCAGCAGTCCCACAGGGAACACTGAAGCTTTCTTT. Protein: CASSPTGNTEAFF. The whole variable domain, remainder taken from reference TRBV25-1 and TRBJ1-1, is EADIYQTPRYLVIGTGKKITLECSQTMGHDKMYWYQQDPGMELHLIHYSYGVNSTEKGDLSSESTVSRIRTEHFPLTLESARPSHTSQYLCASSPTGNTEAFFGQGTRLTVV.

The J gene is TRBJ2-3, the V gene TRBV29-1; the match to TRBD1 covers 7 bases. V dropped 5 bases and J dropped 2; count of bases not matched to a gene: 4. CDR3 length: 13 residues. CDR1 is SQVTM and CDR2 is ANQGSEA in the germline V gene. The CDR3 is CSVTTGATDTQYF. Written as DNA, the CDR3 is TGCAGCGTTACTACAGGGGCCACAGATACGCAGTATTTT.

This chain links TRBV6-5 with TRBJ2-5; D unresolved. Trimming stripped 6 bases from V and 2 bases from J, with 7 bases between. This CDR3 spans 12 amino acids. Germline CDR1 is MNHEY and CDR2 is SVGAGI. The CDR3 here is CASSPSQETQYF. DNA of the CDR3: TGTGCCAGCAGCCCCTCACAAGAGACCCAGTACTTC.

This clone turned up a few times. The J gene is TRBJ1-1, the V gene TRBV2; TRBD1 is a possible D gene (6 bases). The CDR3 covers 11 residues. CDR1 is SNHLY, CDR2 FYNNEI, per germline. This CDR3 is CASEGDTEAFF. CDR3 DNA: TGTGCTAGCGAGGGGGACACTGAAGCTTTCTTT.

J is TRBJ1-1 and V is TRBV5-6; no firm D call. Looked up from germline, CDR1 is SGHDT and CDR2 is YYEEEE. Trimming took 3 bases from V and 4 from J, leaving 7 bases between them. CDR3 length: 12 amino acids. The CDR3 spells CASSSEGTEAFF. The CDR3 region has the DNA TGTGCCAGCAGCTCGGAAGGCACTGAAGCTTTCTTT.